This TCR beta chain appears in the sequencing data of a study of OX40 agonist ivuxolimab in advanced cancers. The length of the CDR3 is 11 residues. In germline, CDR1 is SEHNR, CDR2 FQNEAQ (reference sequence). Profiling relied on immunoSEQ multiplex PCR, and the TCRdb table lists in-frame clones only, not all of them. The sample yields roughly 62,000 clones, approximately 85% seen once. For this clone: The antigen is not known. A read error may produce the germline difference seen at one junction end.

Findings and caveats of the study: Fewer expanded clones were found on average in CD4+ than in CD8+ T cells.

The genes are TRBV7-9 and TRBJ2-3, with D unclear. Material: CD4+ or CD8+ T cells sorted from blood, obtained in a trial of the OX40 agonist ivuxolimab. The clonotype was recovered from an adult with an advanced solid tumor such as melanoma, head and neck, liver or kidney cancer. As DNA, the CDR3 is TGTGCCAGCAGCTTAAGGCAGACGATCGATTTT. Translating it yields CASSLRQTIDF.